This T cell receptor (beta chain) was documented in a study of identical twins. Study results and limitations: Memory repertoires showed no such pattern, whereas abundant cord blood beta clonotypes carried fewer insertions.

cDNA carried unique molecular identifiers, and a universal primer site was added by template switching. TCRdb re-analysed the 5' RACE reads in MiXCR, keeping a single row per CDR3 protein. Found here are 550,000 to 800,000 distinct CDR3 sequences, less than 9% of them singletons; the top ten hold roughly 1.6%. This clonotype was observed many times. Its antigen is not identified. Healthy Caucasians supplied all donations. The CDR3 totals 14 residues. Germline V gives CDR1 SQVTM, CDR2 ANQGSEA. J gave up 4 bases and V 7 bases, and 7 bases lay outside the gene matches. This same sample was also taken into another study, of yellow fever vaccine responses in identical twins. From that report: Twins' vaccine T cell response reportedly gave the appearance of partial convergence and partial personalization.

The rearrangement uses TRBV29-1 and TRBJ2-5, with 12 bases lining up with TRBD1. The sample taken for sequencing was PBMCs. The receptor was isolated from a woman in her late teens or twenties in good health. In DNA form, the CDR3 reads TGCAGCGCTTCCGGGACAGGGGGCCTAGAGACCCAGTACTTC. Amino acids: CSASGTGGLETQYF.